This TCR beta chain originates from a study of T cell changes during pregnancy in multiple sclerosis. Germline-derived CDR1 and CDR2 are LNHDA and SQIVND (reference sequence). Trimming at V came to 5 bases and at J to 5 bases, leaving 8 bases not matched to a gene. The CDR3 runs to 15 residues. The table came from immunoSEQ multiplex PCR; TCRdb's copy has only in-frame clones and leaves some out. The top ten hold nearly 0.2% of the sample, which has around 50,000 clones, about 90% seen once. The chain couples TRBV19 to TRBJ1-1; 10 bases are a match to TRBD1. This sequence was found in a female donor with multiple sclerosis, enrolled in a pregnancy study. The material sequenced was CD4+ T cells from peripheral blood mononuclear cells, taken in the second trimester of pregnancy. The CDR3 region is CASSAMGQGRTEAFF. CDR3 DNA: TGTGCCAGTAGTGCCATGGGACAGGGGAGAACTGAAGCTTTCTTT. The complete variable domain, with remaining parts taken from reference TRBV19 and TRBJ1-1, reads DGGITQSPKYLFRKEGQNVTLSCEQNLNHDAMYWYRQDPGQGLRLIYYSQIVNDFQKGDIAEGYSVSREKKESFPLTVTSAQKNPTAFYLCASSAMGQGRTEAFFGQGTRLTVV.